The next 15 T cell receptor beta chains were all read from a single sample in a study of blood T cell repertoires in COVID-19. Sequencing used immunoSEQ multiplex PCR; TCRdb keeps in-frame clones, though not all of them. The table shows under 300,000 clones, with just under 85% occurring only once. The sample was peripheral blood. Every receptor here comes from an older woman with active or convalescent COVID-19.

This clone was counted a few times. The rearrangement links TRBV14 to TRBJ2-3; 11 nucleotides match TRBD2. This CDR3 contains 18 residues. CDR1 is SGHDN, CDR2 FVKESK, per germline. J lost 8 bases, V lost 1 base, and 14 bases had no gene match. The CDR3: CASSQVGTSGLTGGTQYF. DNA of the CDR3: TGTGCCAGCAGCCAAGTCGGGACTAGCGGCCTCACCGGGGGTACGCAGTATTTT.

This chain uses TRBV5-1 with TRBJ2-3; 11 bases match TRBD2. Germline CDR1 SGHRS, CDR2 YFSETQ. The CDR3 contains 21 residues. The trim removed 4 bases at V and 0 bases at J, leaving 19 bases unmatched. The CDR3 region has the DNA TGCGCCAGCAGCCCGGCCCCACTAGCGGGGGACGCCATAATTAGCACAGATACGCAGTATTTT. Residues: CASSPAPLAGDAIISTDTQYF.

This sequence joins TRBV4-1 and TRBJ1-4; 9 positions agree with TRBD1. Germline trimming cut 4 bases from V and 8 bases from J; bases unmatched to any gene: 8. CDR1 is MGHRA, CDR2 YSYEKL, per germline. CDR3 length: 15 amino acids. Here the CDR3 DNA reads TGCGCCAGCAGCCCCCGACAGGGGGGATGGGAAAAACTGTTTTTT. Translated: CASSPRQGGWEKLFF.

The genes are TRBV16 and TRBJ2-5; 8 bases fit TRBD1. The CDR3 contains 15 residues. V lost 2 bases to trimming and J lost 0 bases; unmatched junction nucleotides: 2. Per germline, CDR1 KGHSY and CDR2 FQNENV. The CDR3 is CASSQTGGYQETQYF. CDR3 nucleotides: TGTGCCAGCAGCCAAACAGGGGGGTACCAAGAGACCCAGTACTTC.

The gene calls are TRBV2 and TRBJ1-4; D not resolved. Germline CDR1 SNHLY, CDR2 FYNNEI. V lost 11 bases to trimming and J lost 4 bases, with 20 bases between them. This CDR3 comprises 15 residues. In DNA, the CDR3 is TGTGCCTCTACCCGTGGTGGCGGGGTTAATGAAAAACTGTTTTTT. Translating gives CASTRGGGVNEKLFF. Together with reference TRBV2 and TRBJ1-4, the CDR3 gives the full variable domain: EPEVTQTPSHQVTQMGQEVILRCVPISNHLYFYWYRQILGQKVEFLVSFYNNEISEKSEIFDDQFSVERPDGSNFTLKIRSTKLEDSAMYFCASTRGGGVNEKLFFGSGTQLSVL.

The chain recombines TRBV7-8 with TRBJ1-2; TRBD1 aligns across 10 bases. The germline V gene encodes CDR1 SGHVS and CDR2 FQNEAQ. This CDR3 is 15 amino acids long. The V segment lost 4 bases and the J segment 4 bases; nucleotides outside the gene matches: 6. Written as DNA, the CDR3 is TGTGCCAGCAGCTCTGGGGGACAGGGGACCTATGGCTACACCTTC. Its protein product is CASSSGGQGTYGYTF.

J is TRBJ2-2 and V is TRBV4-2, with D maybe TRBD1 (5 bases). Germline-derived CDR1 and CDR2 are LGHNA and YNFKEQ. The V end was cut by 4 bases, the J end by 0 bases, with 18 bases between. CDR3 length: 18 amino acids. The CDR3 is CASSRGDGAFANTGELFF. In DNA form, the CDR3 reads TGTGCCAGCAGCCGCGGTGATGGGGCGTTCGCGAACACCGGGGAGCTGTTTTTT.

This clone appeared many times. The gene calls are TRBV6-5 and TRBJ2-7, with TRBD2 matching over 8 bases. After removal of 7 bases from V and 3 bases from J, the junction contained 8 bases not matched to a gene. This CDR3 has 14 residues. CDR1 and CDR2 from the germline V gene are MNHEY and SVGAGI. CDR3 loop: CASISIGTSYEQYF. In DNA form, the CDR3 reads TGTGCCAGCATTTCAATCGGGACTAGCTACGAGCAGTACTTC.

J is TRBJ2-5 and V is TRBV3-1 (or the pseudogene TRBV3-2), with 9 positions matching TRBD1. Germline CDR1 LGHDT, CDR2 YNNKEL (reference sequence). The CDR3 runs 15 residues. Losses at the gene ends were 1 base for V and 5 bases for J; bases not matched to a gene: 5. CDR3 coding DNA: TGTGCCAGCAGCCAAGCGAACAGGGGGCGGGAGACCCAGTACTTC. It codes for CASSQANRGRETQYF.

The CDR3 is CAIRRWGNTEAFF. In DNA form, the CDR3 reads TGTGCCATCCGGAGGTGGGGGAACACTGAAGCTTTCTTT. V and J are TRBV28 and TRBJ1-1, with D hard to call. Trimming removed 10 bases at V and 1 base at J, with 13 bases between. The CDR3 runs 13 residues. Per germline, CDR1 MDHEN and CDR2 SYDVKM. Filled out from reference TRBV28 and TRBJ1-1, the complete variable domain reads DVKVTQSSRYLVKRTGEKVFLECVQDMDHENMFWYRQDPGLGLRLIYFSYDVKMKEKGDIPEGYSVSREKKERFSLILESASTNQTSMYLCAIRRWGNTEAFFGQGTRLTVV.

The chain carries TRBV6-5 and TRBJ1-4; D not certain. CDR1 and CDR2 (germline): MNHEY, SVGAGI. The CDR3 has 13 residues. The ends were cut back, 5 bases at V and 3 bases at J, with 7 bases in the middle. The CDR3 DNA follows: TGTGCCAGCAGTCCCGGTCCTAATGAAAAACTGTTTTTT. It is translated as CASSPGPNEKLFF.

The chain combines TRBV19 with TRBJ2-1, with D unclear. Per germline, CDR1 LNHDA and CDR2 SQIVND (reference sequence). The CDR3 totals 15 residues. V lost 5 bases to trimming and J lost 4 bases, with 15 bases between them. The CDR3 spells CASSGLPVGYNEQFF. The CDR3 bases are TGTGCCAGTAGTGGGCTTCCAGTAGGATACAATGAGCAGTTCTTC.

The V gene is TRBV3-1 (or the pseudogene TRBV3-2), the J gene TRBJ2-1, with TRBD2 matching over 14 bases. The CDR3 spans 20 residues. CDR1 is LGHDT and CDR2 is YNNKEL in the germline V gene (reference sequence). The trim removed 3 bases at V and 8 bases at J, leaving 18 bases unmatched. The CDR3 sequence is CASSHYTPAGVGLAGDEQFF. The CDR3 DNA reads TGTGCCAGCAGCCACTACACCCCTGCCGGTGTGGGACTAGCGGGGGATGAGCAGTTCTTC.

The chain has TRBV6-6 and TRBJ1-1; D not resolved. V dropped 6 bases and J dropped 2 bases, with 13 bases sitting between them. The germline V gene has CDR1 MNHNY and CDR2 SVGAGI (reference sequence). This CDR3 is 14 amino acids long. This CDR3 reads CASSPPRGNTEAFF. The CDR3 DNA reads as TGTGCCAGCAGCCCCCCGCGAGGAAACACTGAAGCTTTCTTT.

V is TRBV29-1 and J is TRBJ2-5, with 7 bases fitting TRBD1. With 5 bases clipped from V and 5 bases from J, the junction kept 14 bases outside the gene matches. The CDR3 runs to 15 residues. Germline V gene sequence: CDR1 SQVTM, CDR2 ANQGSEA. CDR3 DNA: TGCAGCGTTTCCGGGACAGAACACTGGCGGGAGACCCAGTACTTC. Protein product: CSVSGTEHWRETQYF.